This passage covers 22 T cell receptor beta chains from one sample sequenced in a study of CD8+ T cells in alopecia areata (dated by TCRdb to the late 2010s). Libraries were made using the immunoSEQ multiplex PCR assay. RNA was extracted from all samples and reverse transcribed into cDNA as template for TCR sequencing. Entries here come from immuneACCESS through TCRdb and include only in-frame sequences with V and J called. Some clones fail to appear in such tables; in the studies checked, an unresolved V gene covers under half of the shortfall, and the cause of the remainder is unknown. This sample holds about 200,000 clones; just over 55% were observed only once. Over 4% of the sample goes to the ten largest clones. Sequenced material: CD8+ T cells sorted from blood. The receptors derive from a human donor in good health.

The chain has TRBV10-3 and TRBJ2-7, with 7 bases fitting TRBD1. V dropped 9 bases and J dropped 2; count of bases not matched to a gene: 4. Per germline, CDR1 ENHRY and CDR2 SYGVKD. The CDR3 consists of 12 residues. This CDR3 reads CAIRQGPYEQYF. The CDR3 DNA follows: TGTGCCATTAGACAGGGTCCCTACGAGCAGTACTTC.

This clone was seen only a few times. V usage is TRBV29-1 and J usage is TRBJ1-1; D unresolved. V was cut by 1 base and J by 8 bases, with 11 bases left in between. This CDR3 is built from 12 residues. Germline CDR1 is SQVTM and CDR2 is ANQGSEA. CDR3 nucleotides: TGCAGCGTTGAAGCTGGCGTCGGGGAAGCTTTCTTT. This encodes CSVEAGVGEAFF.

The sample holds a few counts of this clone. V is TRBV6-4 and J is TRBJ1-2; D may be TRBD1 (6 bases). The CDR3 is made up of 16 amino acids. V was pared by 3 bases and J by 4 bases, with 18 bases between. Germline V gene sequence: CDR1 MRHNA, CDR2 SNTAGT. CDR3 in amino acids: CASSETGAFDFYGYTF. For the CDR3, the DNA is TGTGCCAGCAGTGAGACGGGGGCCTTCGATTTCTATGGCTACACCTTC.

The CDR3 is CASNPPLYNEQFF. CDR3 bases: TGTGCCAGCAACCCCCCCCTCTACAATGAGCAGTTCTTC. This chain links TRBV25-1 with TRBJ2-1; D not resolved. The CDR3 is 13 residues long. Germline V CDR1 and CDR2: MGHDK, SYGVNS. V was pared by 7 bases and J by 3 bases, with 10 bases between.

The DNA for the CDR3 is TGTGCCAGCAGCTTGGGGAGGAACACTGAAGCTTTCTTT. Translated, it gives CASSLGRNTEAFF. This chain links TRBV7-9 with TRBJ1-1; D not resolved. Germline CDR1 and CDR2: SEHNR and FQNEAQ (reference sequence). CDR3 length: 13 residues. Trimming took off 3 bases at V and 1 base at J, with 6 bases between the two ends.

Worth noting for this clone: Within the sample, other DNA sequences also encode this same CDR3. The chain has TRBV4-2 and TRBJ2-3; 8 bases map to TRBD2. V shed 2 bases and J 4 bases; nucleotides not matched to a gene: 8. CDR1 is LGHNA and CDR2 is YNFKEQ in the germline V gene. This CDR3 spans 16 amino acids. The CDR3, as DNA: TGTGCCAGCAGCCAACAACTGGCGGGGGGCCCAGATACGCAGTATTTT. Protein: CASSQQLAGGPDTQYF.

This clone was seen once. V is TRBV2 and J is TRBJ1-1, with TRBD1 matching 8 bases. The length of the CDR3 is 15 residues. Unmatched junction bases numbered 6, after V lost 4 bases and J lost 2 bases. Germline V gives CDR1 SNHLY, CDR2 FYNNEI. The CDR3 nucleotides read TGTGCCAGCAGTGCCGGGACAGGTCTTAACACTGAAGCTTTCTTT. Translated: CASSAGTGLNTEAFF.

The J gene is TRBJ2-1, the V gene TRBV7-2, with 9 bases fitting TRBD2. V lost 5 bases and J lost 8; bases outside the gene matches: 10. Looked up from germline, CDR1 is SGHTA and CDR2 is FQGNSA. There are 15 residues in the CDR3. This chain's CDR3 is CASSPSGGLRDEQFF. The CDR3 DNA reads TGTGCCAGCAGCCCAAGCGGGGGGCTTAGGGATGAGCAGTTCTTC.

This chain uses TRBV29-1 with TRBJ1-2; D gene uncertain. The CDR3 extends over 14 amino acids. From germline, CDR1 is SQVTM and CDR2 ANQGSEA. V gave up 4 bases and J gave up 2 bases, with 14 bases separating them. As DNA, the CDR3 is TGCAGCGTTGTAGTGTCATCCCGGAACTATGGCTACACCTTC. Protein sequence: CSVVVSSRNYGYTF.

The J gene is TRBJ2-7, the V gene TRBV5-6; D not resolved. The CDR3 runs 13 residues. The V gene's germline CDR1 is SGHDT and CDR2 YYEEEE. V lost 2 bases, J lost 2 bases, and 8 bases lay in between. Here the CDR3 DNA reads TGTGCCAGCAGCTTAGGGAATACCTACGAGCAGTACTTC. This gives the protein CASSLGNTYEQYF.

This clone was observed a single time. The J gene is TRBJ1-1, the V gene TRBV5-6, with no clear D. Germline V gene sequence: CDR1 SGHDT, CDR2 YYEEEE. V was clipped by 5 bases and J by 0 bases, with 11 bases between them. This CDR3 is 14 amino acids long. CDR3 amino acids: CASRGMTVNTEAFF. CDR3 DNA sequence: TGTGCCAGCAGGGGGATGACGGTGAACACTGAAGCTTTCTTT.

This sequence joins TRBV29-1 and TRBJ1-6; D is perhaps TRBD1 (6 bases). The V and J ends lost 4 bases and 7 bases respectively, with 11 bases between them. From germline, CDR1 is SQVTM and CDR2 ANQGSEA. The CDR3 covers 13 residues. The CDR3 sequence is CSVAEGGNSPLHF. The CDR3, as DNA: TGCAGCGTTGCCGAGGGGGGAAATTCACCCCTCCACTTT.

This clone was seen more than once but under ten times. V usage is TRBV19 and J usage is TRBJ2-2; no firm D call. The germline gives CDR1 LNHDA, CDR2 SQIVND (reference sequence). Trimming shortened V by 5 bases and J by 7 bases, and 5 bases separated the two germline ends. The length of the CDR3 is 11 residues. CDR3 region: CASSPDGELFF. The CDR3 DNA is TGTGCCAGTAGTCCCGACGGGGAGCTGTTTTTT.

The chain links TRBV7-9 to TRBJ1-5; the D is unclear. CDR1 is SEHNR and CDR2 is FQNEAQ in the germline V gene (reference sequence). The CDR3 loop spans 14 amino acids. V lost 5 bases to trimming and J lost 4 bases, with 12 bases between them. This CDR3 reads CASSGGKENQPQHF. CDR3 coding DNA: TGTGCCAGCAGCGGTGGAAAGGAAAATCAGCCCCAGCATTTT.

This clone has just a few counts. The V and J genes are TRBV14 and TRBJ2-3; D tentatively reads TRBD1 or TRBD2 (5 bases each). The CDR3 contains 18 residues. Per the germline V gene, CDR1 is SGHDN and CDR2 is FVKESK. V lost 0 bases and J lost 7, with 23 bases in between. The CDR3 here is CASSQEIGGRARGNTQYF. The CDR3 DNA reads as TGTGCCAGCAGCCAAGAGATCGGCGGGCGGGCGAGGGGAAATACGCAGTATTTT.

The CDR3 sequence: CASSLGTGGDSYEQYF. The CDR3 DNA follows: TGTGCCAGCAGCTTAGGAACAGGGGGCGATAGCTACGAGCAGTACTTC. This chain links TRBV13 with TRBJ2-7; 9 bases fit TRBD1. V was clipped by 0 bases and J by 3 bases; unmatched bases: 6. The V gene's germline CDR1 is PRHDT and CDR2 FYEKMQ (reference sequence). The CDR3 runs to 16 residues.

The J gene is TRBJ2-3, the V gene TRBV27; 10 bases line up with TRBD1. The CDR3 has 16 residues. Per germline, CDR1 MNHEY and CDR2 SMNVEV (reference sequence). The ends lost 5 bases at V and 1 base at J; junction bases unmatched: 6. The CDR3, as DNA: TGTGCCAGCAGTCCGGTGACAGGGGGCGGCACAGATACGCAGTATTTT. Protein product: CASSPVTGGGTDTQYF.

J is TRBJ2-1 and V is TRBV7-2; 8 positions agree with TRBD2. The CDR3 runs to 15 residues. CDR1 is SGHTA, CDR2 FQGNSA, per germline. J was trimmed by 3 bases and V by 1 base; bases with no gene match: 2. This CDR3 is CASSLVAGNYNEQFF. The CDR3 nucleotides are TGTGCCAGCAGCTTAGTAGCGGGGAACTACAATGAGCAGTTCTTC.

This clone was detected only once. The chain carries TRBV29-1 and TRBJ2-6, with 7 bases identical to TRBD1. Looked up from germline, CDR1 is SQVTM and CDR2 is ANQGSEA. With V trimmed by 6 bases and J by 0 bases, 8 bases remained unmatched. The CDR3 runs to 16 residues. In DNA form, the CDR3 reads TGCAGCGTCTTTCGGGACAGCGACTCTGGGGCCAACGTCCTGACTTTC. Protein sequence: CSVFRDSDSGANVLTF.

This clone was found a few times. V usage is TRBV29-1 and J usage is TRBJ2-2; either TRBD1 or TRBD2 may supply D (5 bases each). The germline V gene has CDR1 SQVTM and CDR2 ANQGSEA. The CDR3 extends over 13 amino acids. The V gene lost 6 bases and the J gene lost 1 base, with 9 bases spanning the gap. The CDR3, as DNA: TGCAGCGTCCGGGACGGGAACACCGGGGAGCTGTTTTTT. Protein: CSVRDGNTGELFF.

The rearrangement uses TRBV11-2 and TRBJ2-5; unclear D gene. The CDR3 sequence is 13 residues long. V was trimmed by 5 bases and J by 1 base, leaving 8 bases between them. Germline CDR1 is SGHAT and CDR2 is FQNNGV. CDR3 residues: CASSRELQETQYF. CDR3 DNA: TGTGCCAGCAGCCGTGAACTCCAAGAGACCCAGTACTTC.

J is TRBJ2-7 and V is TRBV7-8; 10 nucleotides line up with TRBD1. The CDR3 contains 15 residues. The germline V gene has CDR1 SGHVS and CDR2 FQNEAQ. Trimming cost V 3 bases and J 6 bases; bases outside gene matches: 8. The CDR3 DNA follows: TGTGCCAGCAGCTTCGGGACAGGGGACCGCTCCGAGCAGTACTTC. Amino acids: CASSFGTGDRSEQYF. The full variable domain, in which reference TRBV7-8 and TRBJ2-7 provide the parts outside the CDR3, is GAGVSQSPRYKVAKRGQDVALRCDPISGHVSLFWYQQALGQGPEFLTYFQNEAQLDKSGLPSDRFFAERPEGSVSTLKIQRTQQEDSAVYLCASSFGTGDRSEQYFGPGTRLTVT.